The 11 T cell receptor beta chains presented below share a single source sample, sequenced in a study of T cell responses to AZD1222 COVID-19 vaccine (dated by TCRdb to the early 2020s). The protocol used for the library was the immunoSEQ multiplex PCR assay. TCRdb re-hosts the immuneACCESS table, in-frame sequences only. Its copies lack some clones; in the studies checked, an unresolved V gene accounts for under half of them, and the cause for the rest is not known. The sample includes approximately 110,000 clones, with roughly 82% observed a single time. 4% to 6% of the sample lies in the top ten. This specimen's time point label, per the study, means: baseline before first vaccination. The input for sequencing was peripheral blood, taken on day 0 of AZD1222 vaccination. These receptors originate from an adult in good health.

The chain uses TRBV5-1 and TRBJ1-1; D call uncertain. V lost 4 bases and J lost 5, with 12 bases in between. CDR1 SGHRS and CDR2 YFSETQ come from the germline V gene. This CDR3 contains 13 residues. The CDR3 here is CASSDGLGTEAFF. CDR3 DNA: TGCGCCAGCAGCGACGGGCTGGGGACTGAAGCTTTCTTT.

The rearrangement links TRBV6-6 to TRBJ2-7; the match to TRBD1 covers 8 bases. The CDR3 is 14 residues long. Germline V CDR1 and CDR2: MNHNY, SVGAGI (reference sequence). J gave up 6 bases and V 6 bases, and 10 bases lay outside the gene matches. In nucleotides, the CDR3 is TGTGCCAGCAGCCCGACAGGGGTAGGGGTCGAGCAGTACTTC. Amino acid sequence: CASSPTGVGVEQYF.

The genes are TRBV6-5 and TRBJ1-4, with D hard to call. V lost 5 bases and J lost 6, with 10 bases in between. There are 13 residues in the CDR3. Germline V gives CDR1 MNHEY, CDR2 SVGAGI. The DNA of the CDR3 is TGTGCCAGCAGTCAGCCGAGGGATGAAAAACTGTTTTTT. It yields the protein CASSQPRDEKLFF.

The V and J genes are TRBV5-1 and TRBJ1-1; TRBD1 matches at 10 bases. V lost 1 base and J lost 0; bases outside the gene matches: 9. CDR3 size: 18 residues. The V gene's germline CDR1 is SGHRS and CDR2 YFSETQ. The CDR3 nucleotides read TGCGCCAGCAGCTTGAGGGGGACAGGGGCTAGGATGAACACTGAAGCTTTCTTT. This encodes CASSLRGTGARMNTEAFF.

The rearrangement uses TRBV7-9 and TRBJ1-4; D is unclear. The CDR3 runs 14 residues. The V end was cut by 1 base, the J end by 8 bases, with 11 bases between. CDR1 and CDR2 from the germline V gene are SEHNR and FQNEAQ (reference sequence). CDR3 sequence: CASSLERFSEKLFF. The DNA of the CDR3 is TGTGCCAGCAGCTTAGAGAGGTTCTCCGAAAAACTGTTTTTT.

This clone was observed once. The rearrangement links TRBV7-9 to TRBJ1-1; 7 bases align to TRBD1. From germline, CDR1 is SEHNR and CDR2 FQNEAQ (reference sequence). The CDR3 runs 15 residues. J lost 1 base, V lost 5 bases, and 7 bases had no gene match. The CDR3 region is CASSPSDRENTEAFF. The CDR3 DNA follows: TGTGCCAGCAGCCCCAGTGACAGGGAGAACACTGAAGCTTTCTTT. Variable domain in full (rest from reference TRBV7-9 and TRBJ1-1): DTGVSQNPRHKITKRGQNVTFRCDPISEHNRLYWYRQTLGQGPEFLTYFQNEAQLEKSRLLSDRFSAERPKGSFSTLEIQRTEQGDSAMYLCASSPSDRENTEAFFGQGTRLTVV.

This chain links TRBV27 with TRBJ1-6, with TRBD1 as a possible D gene (5 bases). Germline loops: CDR1 MNHEY, CDR2 SMNVEV (reference sequence). Trimming left V 3 bases short and J 8 bases short, with 11 bases between. The CDR3 spans 14 residues. CDR3 region: CASSLVRGDSPLHF. The CDR3 DNA follows: TGTGCCAGCAGTTTGGTAAGAGGGGATTCACCCCTCCACTTT.

The gene calls are TRBV10-3 and TRBJ2-3; 13 bases agree with TRBD2. The CDR3 contains 15 residues. Looked up from germline, CDR1 is ENHRY and CDR2 is SYGVKD. Trimming removed 8 bases from V and 2 bases from J; junction bases left unmatched: 4. In nucleotides, the CDR3 is TGTGCCATCGGGACTAGCGGGGTATTCACAGATACGCAGTATTTT. Protein: CAIGTSGVFTDTQYF.

The V and J genes are TRBV9 and TRBJ1-1; D gene unclear. V lost 2 bases to trimming and J lost 4 bases, with 9 bases between them. Germline V gives CDR1 SGDLS, CDR2 YYNGEE. This CDR3 has 13 residues. The CDR3 is CASSVRYGTEAFF. Written as DNA, the CDR3 is TGTGCCAGCAGCGTCAGGTACGGCACTGAAGCTTTCTTT.

The V call is TRBV5-1, the J call TRBJ2-3; D might be TRBD1 (6 bases). This CDR3 has 17 amino acids. The ends were cut back, 3 bases at V and 2 bases at J, with 19 bases in the middle. Germline V gene data show CDR1 as SGHRS and CDR2 as YFSETQ. The CDR3 sequence is CASSYYFAGVVTDTQYF. CDR3 sequence (DNA): TGCGCCAGCAGCTACTACTTCGCAGGGGTCGTCACAGATACGCAGTATTTT.

The chain uses TRBV2 and TRBJ1-4; D is uncertain. The CDR3 covers 14 residues. Germline V gene sequence: CDR1 SNHLY, CDR2 FYNNEI. Trimming cost V 3 bases and J 8 bases, with 13 bases left between them. The CDR3 DNA follows: TGTGCCAGCAGTGACGGACGGTTTCGGGAAAAACTGTTTTTT. Its translation is CASSDGRFREKLFF.